Each of the 8 T cell receptor beta chains below was sequenced from the same sample in a study of blood T cell repertoires in COVID-19 (TCRdb year 2020). Libraries were prepared through the immunoSEQ multiplex PCR assay. Here the immuneACCESS table is served through TCRdb, limited to in-frame sequences with V and J called. Missing clones are a known gap in these copies; in checked studies unresolved V genes cover under half, and the rest lacks a known reason. In this sample the table shows 200,000 or so clones, around nine tenths of which occur a single time. The ten top clones hold 5% to 8% of the sample. The material sequenced was peripheral blood. The receptors here all came from a woman between 40 and 50 years old who had recovered from COVID-19.

The rearrangement joins TRBV7-2 to TRBJ2-2; 7 bases fit TRBD1. V lost 4 bases and J lost 6; bases outside the gene matches: 5. In germline, CDR1 is SGHTA, CDR2 FQGNSA. The CDR3 is 14 amino acids. CDR3 DNA: TGTGCCAGCAGCTCCCGACAGGGCGCCGGGGAGCTGTTTTTT. The encoded protein is CASSSRQGAGELFF.

The chain recombines TRBV18 with TRBJ2-7, with D tentatively TRBD2 (7 bases). The CDR3 length is 13 residues. Trimming pared 3 bases from V and 6 bases from J, leaving 12 bases between. Germline V gene lookup returns CDR1 KGHSH and CDR2 LQKENI. As DNA, the CDR3 is TGTGCCAGCTCACCTTACAGGGAGGGCGAGCAGTACTTC. Translation: CASSPYREGEQYF.

The chain has TRBV5-6 and TRBJ1-2; 7 nucleotides match TRBD1. Looked up from germline, CDR1 is SGHDT and CDR2 is YYEEEE. This CDR3 region has 14 residues. The V gene end was trimmed by 2 bases and the J gene end by 4 bases; junction bases not matched to a gene: 5. CDR3 sequence reads: CASSLTTGSYGYTF. The DNA for the CDR3 is TGTGCCAGCAGCTTAACGACAGGGAGCTATGGCTACACCTTC.

The gene calls are TRBV7-6 and TRBJ2-6; 9 bases map to TRBD1. Trimming removed 1 base from V and 0 bases from J; junction bases left unmatched: 16. The CDR3 runs to 22 residues. The germline CDR1 and CDR2 sequences are SGHVS and FNYEAQ. CDR3 nucleotide sequence: TGTGCCAGCAGCTTAGGGTGGGGTGGGACAGGGTTACAAGACTCTGGGGCCAACGTCCTGACTTTC. It is translated as CASSLGWGGTGLQDSGANVLTF.

The V gene is TRBV30, the J gene TRBJ2-7, with D hard to call. The CDR3 has 11 amino acids. Germline loops: CDR1 GTSNPN, CDR2 SVGIG (reference sequence). Trimming stripped 2 bases from V and 4 bases from J, with 6 bases between. CDR3 sequence: CAWSILYEQYF. The DNA of the CDR3 is TGTGCCTGGAGTATTTTATACGAGCAGTACTTC.

The chain employs TRBV5-4 and TRBJ2-5; TRBD2 is a possible D gene (7 bases). Trimming shortened V by 0 bases and J by 5 bases, and 14 bases separated the two germline ends. The CDR3 sequence is 15 residues long. Germline V gene lookup returns CDR1 SGHNT and CDR2 YYREEE (reference sequence). The CDR3 reads CASSLAPGGGETQYF. The CDR3 DNA is TGTGCCAGCAGCTTGGCCCCGGGGGGCGGGGAGACCCAGTACTTC.

The chain couples TRBV5-5 to TRBJ1-5; 8 nucleotides match TRBD1. V lost 4 bases to trimming and J lost 0 bases; unmatched junction nucleotides: 9. The CDR3 has 17 residues. Germline CDR1 and CDR2: SGHKS and YYEKEE (reference sequence). The CDR3 reads CASSAGTGSYSNQPQHF. For the CDR3, the DNA is TGTGCCAGCAGCGCCGGGACAGGTAGCTATAGCAATCAGCCCCAGCATTTT. Based on the CDR3 plus reference TRBV5-5 and TRBJ1-5, the full variable domain is DAGVTQSPTHLIKTRGQQVTLRCSPISGHKSVSWYQQVLGQGPQFIFQYYEKEERGRGNFPDRFSARQFPNYSSELNVNALLLGDSALYLCASSAGTGSYSNQPQHFGDGTRLSIL.

This chain links TRBV5-5 with TRBJ2-1; TRBD2 agrees at 14 bases. The germline V gene has CDR1 SGHKS and CDR2 YYEKEE (reference sequence). V lost 4 bases and J lost 2; bases outside the gene matches: 5. CDR3 length: 17 amino acids. In nucleotides, the CDR3 is TGTGCCAGCAGCCCGGGACTAGCGGGAGACACCTACAATGAGCAGTTCTTC. The encoded protein is CASSPGLAGDTYNEQFF.